The 5 T cell receptor beta chains given below trace back to one sample, sequenced in a study of blood T cell repertoires in COVID-19. Libraries were prepared by immunoSEQ multiplex PCR; TCRdb keeps only in-frame clonotypes and omits some of them. The sample includes 25,000 to 30,000 clones, roughly 89% seen only once; the top ten take just under 5%. Source material: peripheral blood. All receptors derive from a man in his 70s with active COVID-19.

A few counts support this clone. This sequence joins TRBV7-9 and TRBJ1-2; 8 bases fit TRBD1. The CDR3 has 14 residues. Trimming took 5 bases from V and 4 from J; bases not matched to a gene: 6. The germline CDR1 and CDR2 sequences are SEHNR and FQNEAQ (reference sequence). The CDR3 reads CASSGDRGAYGYTF. Written as DNA, the CDR3 is TGTGCCAGCAGCGGAGACAGGGGCGCCTATGGCTACACCTTC.

V usage is TRBV7-2 and J usage is TRBJ1-2; perhaps TRBD1 as D (5 bases). CDR1 is SGHTA, CDR2 FQGNSA, per germline. V was cut by 3 bases and J by 8 bases, with 16 bases left in between. This CDR3 contains 14 residues. The CDR3 protein is CASSLGGRYKGYTF. DNA of the CDR3: TGTGCCAGCAGCTTGGGGGGAAGGTACAAAGGCTACACCTTC.

The V and J genes are TRBV19 and TRBJ1-1; a possible D gene is TRBD1 (6 bases). The V gene lost 3 bases and the J gene lost 0 bases, with 11 bases spanning the gap. From germline, CDR1 is LNHDA and CDR2 SQIVND (reference sequence). This CDR3 has 15 amino acids. In DNA form, the CDR3 reads TGTGCCAGTAGTATGGGGGCAGGGATGAACACTGAAGCTTTCTTT. As protein: CASSMGAGMNTEAFF. The whole variable domain, remainder taken from reference TRBV19 and TRBJ1-1, is DGGITQSPKYLFRKEGQNVTLSCEQNLNHDAMYWYRQDPGQGLRLIYYSQIVNDFQKGDIAEGYSVSREKKESFPLTVTSAQKNPTAFYLCASSMGAGMNTEAFFGQGTRLTVV.

The chain couples TRBV5-6 to TRBJ1-4; D gene unclear. Germline V lookup: CDR1 SGHDT, CDR2 YYEEEE. The V end lost 3 bases, the J end lost 4 bases, and 10 bases lay between the germline ends. This CDR3 comprises 14 residues. CDR3 residues: CASSSVQYNEKLFF. Written as DNA, the CDR3 is TGTGCCAGCAGCTCAGTACAGTATAATGAAAAACTGTTTTTT.

The chain combines TRBV19 with TRBJ1-2, with D maybe TRBD1 (5 bases). Germline V lookup: CDR1 LNHDA, CDR2 SQIVND (reference sequence). The CDR3 consists of 13 residues. V lost 5 bases and J lost 6, with 13 bases in between. The CDR3 region is CASSRDYINGYTF. Here the CDR3 DNA reads TGTGCCAGTAGTCGGGACTATATAAATGGCTACACCTTC.